This TCR beta chain originates from a study of T cell responses to AZD1222 COVID-19 vaccine. Notes on the study in general: Spike-specific TCR breadth and depth grew following two AZD1222 doses. It was only after the peak T cell response that any repertoires were sampled.

Generated by immunoSEQ multiplex PCR, the TCRdb table keeps only in-frame clones and is missing some. The repertoire holds roughly 120,000 clones, with about 89% as singletons. Second doses at about 4 or about 12 weeks were pooled. To note about this clone: Its target is not known.

V dropped 0 bases and J dropped 5 bases, with 8 bases sitting between them. The CDR3 is 15 amino acids. Germline loops: CDR1 LNHNV, CDR2 YYDKDF (reference sequence). Sequenced material: peripheral blood, taken 28 days after the second AZD1222 dose. This receptor was obtained from an adult who received the AZD1222 COVID-19 vaccine. This rearrangement joins TRBV15 to TRBJ1-6; no definite D call. CDR3: CATSRDSPDNSPLHF. The CDR3 DNA is TGTGCCACCAGCAGAGATTCCCCTGATAATTCACCCCTCCACTTT.